These 21 T cell receptor beta chains came from one sample sequenced in a study of OX40 agonist ivuxolimab in advanced cancers. Profiling relied on immunoSEQ multiplex PCR, and the TCRdb table lists in-frame clones only, not all of them. The sample comprises approximately 59,000 clones, 84% of which are singletons, and roughly 2% rests with the top ten. The source material was CD4+ or CD8+ T cells sorted from blood, sampled in a trial of the OX40 agonist ivuxolimab. The receptors derive from an adult with an advanced solid tumor such as melanoma, head and neck, liver or kidney cancer.

The chain links TRBV5-1 to TRBJ1-1; D unresolved. Per germline, CDR1 SGHRS and CDR2 YFSETQ. The CDR3 runs to 14 residues. Trimming cost V 0 bases and J 1 base, with 7 bases left between them. The CDR3 region is CASSLDGRNTEAFF. The CDR3 DNA follows: TGCGCCAGCAGCTTGGACGGTCGGAACACTGAAGCTTTCTTT.

The chain has TRBV2 and TRBJ2-1, with TRBD2 matching 9 bases. Germline-derived CDR1 and CDR2 are SNHLY and FYNNEI. The CDR3 is made up of 13 amino acids. With V trimmed by 9 bases and J by 4 bases, 4 bases remained unmatched. CDR3 protein: CASTSGLYNEQFF. DNA of the CDR3: TGTGCCAGTACTAGCGGGCTATACAATGAGCAGTTCTTC. Full variable domain (rest looked up from reference TRBV2 and TRBJ2-1): EPEVTQTPSHQVTQMGQEVILRCVPISNHLYFYWYRQILGQKVEFLVSFYNNEISEKSEIFDDQFSVERPDGSNFTLKIRSTKLEDSAMYFCASTSGLYNEQFFGPGTRLTVL.

The chain carries TRBV9 and TRBJ1-3; D possibly corresponds to TRBD1 (5 bases). The CDR3 contains 15 residues. V was clipped by 0 bases and J by 1 base, with 8 bases between them. Germline loops: CDR1 SGDLS, CDR2 YYNGEE. CDR3 nucleotide sequence: TGTGCCAGCAGCGTAGTGGGGGAATCTGGAAACACCATATATTTT. Translated, it gives CASSVVGESGNTIYF.

The chain is built from TRBV7-2 and TRBJ2-1, with 8 bases fitting TRBD2. Germline V CDR1 and CDR2: SGHTA, FQGNSA. Trimming at V came to 0 bases and at J to 4 bases, leaving 2 bases not matched to a gene. This CDR3 has 15 amino acids. The CDR3 bases are TGTGCCAGCAGCTTAGCGGGACTAGTTTACAATGAGCAGTTCTTC. It yields the protein CASSLAGLVYNEQFF.

This chain uses TRBV2 with TRBJ2-7, with 7 bases fitting TRBD2. CDR3 length: 12 amino acids. V lost 4 bases to trimming and J lost 11 bases; unmatched junction nucleotides: 8. Germline V gene sequence: CDR1 SNHLY, CDR2 FYNNEI. The CDR3 nucleotides read TGTGCCAGCAGTGTTTCGCGGGAGATCGAGTACTTC. Translated, it gives CASSVSREIEYF.

CDR3 nucleotide sequence: TGTGCCAGCAGCCAAGAGGGAGCGGGGGGCTCCTACGAGCAGTACTTC. This encodes CASSQEGAGGSYEQYF. The J gene is TRBJ2-5, the V gene TRBV4-2, with TRBD2 identical over 9 bases. TRBJ2-7 explains the end of the DNA better; the J call may be wrong. Germline V CDR1 and CDR2: LGHNA, YNFKEQ. The CDR3 is made up of 16 amino acids.

J is TRBJ1-2 and V is TRBV5-8, with D perhaps TRBD1 (6 bases). Germline loops: CDR1 SGHTS, CDR2 YDEGEE. The V and J ends lost 0 bases and 10 bases respectively, with 10 bases between them. The CDR3 extends over 12 amino acids. CDR3 amino acids: CASSLVQGSYTF. In DNA form, the CDR3 reads TGTGCCAGCAGCTTGGTGCAGGGGTCCTACACCTTC. Using reference TRBV5-8 and TRBJ1-2 for the parts outside the CDR3, the full variable domain is EAGVTQSPTHLIKTRGQQATLRCSPISGHTSVYWYQQALGLGLQFLLWYDEGEERNRGNFPPRFSGRQFPNYSSELNVNALELEDSALYLCASSLVQGSYTFGSGTRLTVV.

The V and J genes are TRBV18 and TRBJ2-7; the D gene could be TRBD1 or TRBD2 (5 bases each). The CDR3 contains 13 residues. With 2 bases removed from V and 5 bases from J, the gap between germline ends came to 10 bases. The germline CDR1 and CDR2 sequences are KGHSH and LQKENI. The CDR3 sequence: CASSPGDPNEQYF. CDR3 nucleotide sequence: TGTGCCAGCTCACCAGGGGACCCCAACGAGCAGTACTTC.

The CDR3: CAYVGATGNVGELFF. CDR3 DNA sequence: TGTGCCTACGTAGGGGCGACAGGCAATGTCGGGGAGCTGTTTTTT. The chain recombines TRBV28 with TRBJ2-2; a possible D gene is TRBD1 (6 bases). Trimming stripped 11 bases from V and 7 bases from J, with 23 bases between. The CDR3 contains 15 residues. Germline lookup yields CDR1 MDHEN and CDR2 SYDVKM.

The rearrangement joins TRBV19 to TRBJ1-5; D call uncertain. The CDR3 consists of 14 residues. Trimming shortened V by 1 base and J by 3 bases, and 7 bases separated the two germline ends. The germline V gene encodes CDR1 LNHDA and CDR2 SQIVND (reference sequence). The CDR3 reads CASSIGHLNQPQHF. In DNA form, the CDR3 reads TGTGCCAGTAGTATAGGACACCTCAATCAGCCCCAGCATTTT.

The sample holds one count of this clone. The V call is TRBV2, the J call TRBJ2-5; D is perhaps TRBD2 (6 bases). This CDR3 is built from 13 residues. Deletions cut 7 bases from V and 5 bases from J, with 14 bases between. CDR1 is SNHLY and CDR2 is FYNNEI in the germline V gene. CDR3 DNA: TGTGCCAGCACGGCGGGACTGGTGGAGACCCAGTACTTC. Translation gives CASTAGLVETQYF.

The chain carries TRBV7-9 and TRBJ1-4; D is ambiguous. The V end was cut by 5 bases, the J end by 8 bases, with 12 bases between. There are 13 residues in the CDR3. Germline V gene lookup returns CDR1 SEHNR and CDR2 FQNEAQ (reference sequence). The CDR3: CASSPQAREKLFF. DNA of the CDR3: TGTGCCAGCAGCCCCCAGGCCAGGGAAAAACTGTTTTTT.

The count of this clone is one. The chain links TRBV9 to TRBJ2-1, with a tentative D call TRBD1 (5 bases). The CDR3 covers 16 residues. CDR1 is SGDLS, CDR2 YYNGEE, per germline. Trimming left V 2 bases short and J 4 bases short, with 16 bases between. CDR3 protein: CASSVTARGEYNEQFF. As DNA, the CDR3 is TGTGCCAGCAGCGTGACAGCAAGGGGCGAGTACAATGAGCAGTTCTTC.

This rearrangement joins TRBV7-3 to TRBJ1-1; weak D call: TRBD1 (6 bases). Trimming pared 5 bases from V and 5 bases from J, leaving 18 bases between. In germline, CDR1 is SGHTA, CDR2 FQGTGA. The CDR3 extends over 15 amino acids. CDR3 nucleotide sequence: TGTGCCAGCAGCCTTCAAGGGGGGCTGGGGACTGAAGCTTTCTTT. As protein: CASSLQGGLGTEAFF.

The J gene is TRBJ2-1, the V gene TRBV10-3, with TRBD2 as a possible D gene (6 bases). Germline V CDR1 and CDR2: ENHRY, SYGVKD. The CDR3 runs 14 residues. V was shortened by 3 bases and J by 4 bases, with 10 bases between the two germline ends. This chain's CDR3 is CAISEGGNYNEQFF. In DNA, the CDR3 is TGTGCCATCAGTGAAGGAGGGAATTACAATGAGCAGTTCTTC.

The V and J genes are TRBV11-3 and TRBJ2-7; 11 bases agree with TRBD1. The ends lost 1 base at V and 3 bases at J; junction bases unmatched: 2. The CDR3 consists of 15 residues. Germline V gives CDR1 SGHNT, CDR2 YENEEA. The CDR3 reads CASSLGTGGIYEQYF. The CDR3 coding sequence is TGTGCCAGCAGCTTAGGGACAGGGGGCATCTACGAGCAGTACTTC.

The chain couples TRBV27 to TRBJ2-5; 7 bases line up with TRBD1. The trim removed 4 bases at V and 5 bases at J, leaving 1 base unmatched. CDR3 size: 12 residues. The germline V gene has CDR1 MNHEY and CDR2 SMNVEV (reference sequence). CDR3: CASSSDRETQYF. The CDR3, as DNA: TGTGCCAGCAGTTCGGACAGGGAGACCCAGTACTTC.

This chain uses TRBV28 with TRBJ2-3, with TRBD2 matching 12 bases. After removal of 5 bases from V and 0 bases from J, the junction contained 0 bases not matched to a gene. CDR3 size: 15 residues. The germline V gene has CDR1 MDHEN and CDR2 SYDVKM. As DNA, the CDR3 is TGTGCCAGCAGTGGGACTAGCGGGAGCACAGATACGCAGTATTTT. Translated, it gives CASSGTSGSTDTQYF.

This clone was recorded a few times. The V gene is TRBV7-2, the J gene TRBJ2-3, with D possibly being TRBD1 (6 bases). CDR3 size: 13 residues. V was pared by 5 bases and J by 8 bases, with 14 bases between. Germline CDR1 SGHTA, CDR2 FQGNSA. The CDR3 protein is CASSLDLGGTQYF. CDR3 in DNA: TGTGCCAGCAGCCTAGATCTAGGGGGTACGCAGTATTTT. The entire variable domain, with the rest obtained from reference TRBV7-2 and TRBJ2-3, is as follows: GAGVSQSPSNKVTEKGKDVELRCDPISGHTALYWYRQSLGQGLEFLIYFQGNSAPDKSGLPSDRFSAERTGGSVSTLTIQRTQQEDSAVYLCASSLDLGGTQYFGPGTRLTVL.

This rearrangement joins TRBV7-6 to TRBJ1-1; 8 nucleotides match TRBD1. Germline CDR1 reads SGHVS; CDR2 reads FNYEAQ. The CDR3 extends over 13 amino acids. The V segment lost 5 bases and the J segment 4 bases; nucleotides outside the gene matches: 3. As DNA, the CDR3 is TGTGCCAGCAGCCGAACAGGGGGCACTGAAGCTTTCTTT. Translating gives CASSRTGGTEAFF.

Details on this clone: Additional DNA sequences in this sample encode the identical CDR3. The chain combines TRBV28 with TRBJ1-4; no clear D gene. The CDR3 loop spans 14 amino acids. Germline V CDR1 and CDR2: MDHEN, SYDVKM. The V gene lost 3 bases and the J gene lost 4 bases, with 9 bases spanning the gap. CDR3 protein: CASSLGGLNEKLFF. CDR3 in DNA: TGTGCCAGCAGTTTGGGAGGGCTTAATGAAAAACTGTTTTTT.